This T cell receptor beta chain was found in a study of human T cells and chemical hapten exposure (dated by TCRdb to about 2021). The study in broad terms: For sensitization, 2% DPC in acetone was applied to a roughly 2 cm by roughly 2 cm area of upper inner arm skin. Throughout the study period of around 25 weeks, patients also received therapeutic DPC doses to the scalp every week. Patch tests used Finn chambers with 0.01% DPC on the upper back, scored after 6 days by International Contact Dermatitis Research Group standards. The patient cohort, mostly female, included alopecia areata with under or over 50% scalp involvement, alopecia totalis and alopecia universalis. Libraries were pooled for sequencing, and variation in per-sample TCR yields was attributed mainly to small differences in library volumes within the pool. The study tracked peripheral blood TCR repertoire changes in vivo during primary and secondary sensitization to the hapten diphenylcyclopropenone (DPC) in alopecia patients. Patient blood was sampled pre-sensitization (week 0) and at 2, 6 and about 24 weeks after DPC sensitization. Blood for TCR sequencing was provided by twenty-nine alopecia patients at one to four time points (pre-sensitization, 2, 6 and 24 weeks). Overall study outcomes, separate from this receptor: After repeated subsampling, the strength of the expansion versus patch-test correlation and the threshold at which it became significant changed. Compared with pre-sensitization or healthy control sets, expanded TCRs formed significantly more large CDR3 similarity clusters, which is consistent with antigen-driven responses. Patch test score correlated positively with the number of PT1 expanded TCRs, reaching significance at thresholds 8, 16 and 32 but not at 4. Alopecia, a presumed autoimmune disease, was present in all patients, so the immune response of the patients might differ from that of healthy individuals. DPC sensitization did not change the number of TCRs with a frequency above 1 in 1000, and there was no evidence of changes in global repertoire structure.

The sample's time point label, decoded: patch test 1, 2 weeks after DPC sensitization. This specimen's treatment or condition label, per the study, means: therapeutic diphenylcyclopropenone sensitization with weekly scalp DPC. Blood at each patch-test visit was drawn before the patch test was applied. Patients were considered eligible if aged 18 to 70, diagnosed with alopecia and deemed suitable for DPC therapy, and patients were excluded if pregnant. Unfractionated whole blood was collected in Tempus Blood RNA tubes, and total RNA was extracted from that blood. Turning to this clonotype: Which antigen it targets is not known. One base away there is no much larger clone; base qualities are not given.

Receptors were amplified or captured by RACE. Sequencer: NextSeq 500. During library preparation, unique molecular identifiers were attached to individual cDNA molecules so that TCRs could be counted in a quantitative, reproducible way. Both TCR alpha and TCR beta chains were sequenced from each blood RNA sample. The paper's processing steps were these. A median of around 100,000 TCRs per sample was observed, with a range of about 20,000 to 750,000. The Decombinator software suite was used to annotate V, J and CDR3 in the TCR reads. Every sample was subsampled to the same number of TCRs (28,000) for the PS versus PT1 abundance plots. Expanded TCRs were defined as absent before sensitization and observed at least eight times at the 2-week time point. TCRdb cleaned the public reads at Q25 with fastp, built clones with MiXCR and kept in-frame beta chains. Records with the same CDR3 protein are collapsed into one entry carrying the most frequent genes and DNA. None of the V and J calls come from the authors' own analysis; TCRdb made them. This sample is represented by around 99,000 distinct CDR3 sequences; under 15% of them were singletons. The leading ten clones occupy over 2% of the sample.

The receptor was isolated from a woman aged 40 to 49 with alopecia areata. Some clones in this sample may be carry-over from other donors' samples. Sequenced material: whole blood, taken in connection with sensitization to the hapten diphenylcyclopropenone (DPC).

The nucleotide sequence is TGTGCCAGCAGTTTATTACTAGCGGGAGGCACCGGGGAGCTGTTTTTT. This encodes CASSLLLAGGTGELFF. The chain uses TRBV28 and TRBJ2-2; the junction holds 12 bases that match TRBD2. V loses 1 base at its end and J loses 4 bases; junction bases beyond the gene matches: 1. The CDR3 goes from the cysteine to the phenylalanine over 16 residues. Here the CDR3 DNA is all that survives: 48 bases in frame from base 1. Per the germline V gene, MDHEN is the CDR1 and SYDVKM is the CDR2.